The rows below give T cell receptor beta chains drawn from one sample of a study of cytomegalovirus exposure and HLA in healthy donors. TCRdb's table, derived via immunoSEQ multiplex PCR, lists solely in-frame clones and lacks some. The specimen's table records about 110,000 clones. The material sequenced was PBMCs. The origin of the receptors is a man aged 35-49 years in good health and CMV-seropositive. Each CDR3 is given with its conserved first and last residue. D genes are given only for firm matches.

v_call	j_call	d_call	cdr3_nt	cdr3_aa
TRBV6-1	TRBJ2-3	TRBD1	TGTGCCAGCACCAGGGACAGGAGCACAGATACGCAGTATTTT	CASTRDRSTDTQYF
TRBV29-1	TRBJ2-1	TRBD1	TGCAGCGTAGACCGAAGGGACAGGGACTACAATGAGCAGTTCTTC	CSVDRRDRDYNEQFF
TRBV11-2	TRBJ2-7	NA	TGTGCCAGCAGCTTATTTACTAGCTCCTCCGAGCAGTACTTC	CASSLFTSSSEQYF
TRBV5-6	TRBJ1-5	NA	TGTGCCAGCAGCTTGGCGGGGAATCAGCCCCAGCATTTT	CASSLAGNQPQHF
TRBV4-3	TRBJ2-1	NA	TGCGCCAGCAGCCAAGGTTTCATTAATGAGCAGTTCTTC	CASSQGFINEQFF
TRBV27	TRBJ2-7	TRBD2	TGTGCCAGCAGTTTAGGAGCGGGAATCGCCTACGAGCAGTACTTC	CASSLGAGIAYEQYF
TRBV29-1	TRBJ2-1	TRBD1	TGCAGCGTCACAGACAGGGGACATCGGTCCCCATACAATGAGCAGTTCTTC	CSVTDRGHRSPYNEQFF
TRBV11-2	TRBJ1-4	TRBD1	TGTGCCAGCAGCTTAGCGGGGACAGAGAATGAAAAACTGTTTTTT	CASSLAGTENEKLFF
TRBV29-1	TRBJ2-7	TRBD1	TGCAGCGTAGACAGGGGGGTCAACGAGCAGTACTTC	CSVDRGVNEQYF
TRBV2	TRBJ2-2	TRBD2	TGTGCCAGCAGTGAACTAGCGGCCGACACCGGGGAGCTGTTTTTT	CASSELAADTGELFF
TRBV6-5	TRBJ2-7	NA	TGTGCCAGCAGTTACTCAGCGGAGTGGAGCTCCTACGAGCAGTACTTC	CASSYSAEWSSYEQYF
TRBV7-8	TRBJ2-1	TRBD2	TGTGCCAGCAGCTTAGGGTCTAGCGGGGCCTCCTACAATGAGCAGTTCTTC	CASSLGSSGASYNEQFF
TRBV5-4	TRBJ2-7	TRBD1	TGTGCCAGCAGCTTGGAGGGGGACAGGGCTAAGCAGTACTTC	CASSLEGDRAKQYF
TRBV10-3	TRBJ2-3	NA	TGTGCCATCAGTGTGGGGGGAACAGATACGCAGTATTTT	CAISVGGTDTQYF
TRBV9	TRBJ2-2	TRBD2	TGTGCCAGCAGCCCGGGACTAGCGGGAGCTGGGGAGCTGTTTTTT	CASSPGLAGAGELFF
TRBV11-3	TRBJ1-1	NA	TGTGCCAGCAGCTTTCGTAACACTGAAGCTTTCTTT	CASSFRNTEAFF
TRBV5-1	TRBJ2-7	TRBD2	TGCGCCAGCAGGCTTGGAGGGACTAGCTACGAGCAGTACTTC	CASRLGGTSYEQYF
TRBV6-4	TRBJ2-2	NA	TGTGCCAGCCGCCCCGACAGTTTCACCGGGGAGCTGTTTTTT	CASRPDSFTGELFF
TRBV29-1	TRBJ2-2	NA	TGCAGCGTTGTGATTGGTCGGACCGGGGAGCTGTTTTTT	CSVVIGRTGELFF
TRBV5-4	TRBJ2-2	TRBD2	TGTGCCAGCAGCCCGAGCATCGGACTAGCGCTTACCGGGGAGCTGTTTTTT	CASSPSIGLALTGELFF
TRBV6-6	TRBJ2-7	TRBD2	TGTGCCAGCAGACACCCGGGACTAGCGGTAGACGAGCAGTACTTC	CASRHPGLAVDEQYF
TRBV5-1	TRBJ2-7	NA	TGCGCCAGCAGCGACGGGATCGGCGAGCAGTACTTC	CASSDGIGEQYF
TRBV21-1	TRBJ2-3	NA	TGTGCCAGCAGCAATGGGCTAGCGGGAGGGGAGGGGACAGATACGCAGTATTTT	CASSNGLAGGEGTDTQYF
TRBV28	TRBJ2-7	NA	TGTGCCAGCAGTAAGGGGCAGGGTCTCACCTACGAGCAGTACTTC	CASSKGQGLTYEQYF
TRBV27	TRBJ2-1	NA	TGTGCCAGCAGTCGACTATTGTACAATGAGCAGTTCTTC	CASSRLLYNEQFF
TRBV28	TRBJ2-1	TRBD2	TGTGCCAGCAGTTCACCCGGGACTAGCGGGAGCTCCTACAATGAGCAGTTCTTC	CASSSPGTSGSSYNEQFF
TRBV6-1	TRBJ1-4	TRBD1	TGTGCCAGCAGCATTACCGGGACAGGAGCCATGATACTGTTTTTT	CASSITGTGAMILFF
TRBV29-1	TRBJ1-3	NA	TGCAGCGTTGAGGGCAGGGGAGGAAACACCATATATTTT	CSVEGRGGNTIYF
TRBV28	TRBJ2-4	TRBD1	TGTGCCAGCAGTTCCCGGGACAGCCTAGCCAAAAACATTCAGTACTTC	CASSSRDSLAKNIQYF
TRBV4-3	TRBJ1-5	NA	TGCGCCAGCAGCCAAGATCGGAGGCAACACGGTTATCAGCCCCAGCATTTT	CASSQDRRQHGYQPQHF